This entry describes one TCR beta chain. This specimen comes from a study of T-cell reconstitution after alpha-beta-depleted transplantation in children. The CDR3 runs 19 residues. Germline V CDR1 and CDR2: LGHNA, YNFKEQ. Trimming at V came to 2 bases and at J to 0 bases, leaving 10 bases not matched to a gene. Researchers prepared the TCRbeta library using unique molecular identifiers, the study reports. TCRdb reanalysed the PCR reads using MiXCR and keeps one entry per CDR3 protein. The sample gives about 610,000 distinct CDR3 sequences, about 10% of which show up once; roughly 3.9% is in the top ten.

This chain links TRBV4-2 with TRBJ2-1; TRBD2 aligns across 10 bases. The TCR was taken from a human donor who donated a stem cell graft to a child with acute myeloid leukemia. Sample: PBMCs from the stem cell graft donor, taken from the stem cell graft. The CDR3 nucleotides are TGTGCCAGCAGCCAACCTATCTCTAGCGGGAGCCCCTCCTACAATGAGCAGTTCTTC. Translated: CASSQPISSGSPSYNEQFF.